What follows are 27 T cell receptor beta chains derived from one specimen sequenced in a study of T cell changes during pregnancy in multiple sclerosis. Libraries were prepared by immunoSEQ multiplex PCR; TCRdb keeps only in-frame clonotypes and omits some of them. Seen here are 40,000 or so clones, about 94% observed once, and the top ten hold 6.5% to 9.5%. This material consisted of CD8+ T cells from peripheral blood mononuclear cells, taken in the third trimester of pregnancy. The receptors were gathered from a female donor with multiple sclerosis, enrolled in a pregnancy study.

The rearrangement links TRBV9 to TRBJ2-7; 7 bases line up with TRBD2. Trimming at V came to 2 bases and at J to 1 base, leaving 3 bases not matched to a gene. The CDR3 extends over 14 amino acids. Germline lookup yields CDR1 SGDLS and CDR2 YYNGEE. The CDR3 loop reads CASSVEGGSYEQYF. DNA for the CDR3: TGTGCCAGCAGCGTGGAGGGAGGGTCCTACGAGCAGTACTTC.

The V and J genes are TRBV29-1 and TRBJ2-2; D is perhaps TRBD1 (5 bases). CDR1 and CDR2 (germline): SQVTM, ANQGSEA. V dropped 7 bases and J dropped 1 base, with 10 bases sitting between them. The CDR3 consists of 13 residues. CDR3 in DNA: TGCAGCGCCGAAAGGGGGAACACCGGGGAGCTGTTTTTT. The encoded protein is CSAERGNTGELFF.

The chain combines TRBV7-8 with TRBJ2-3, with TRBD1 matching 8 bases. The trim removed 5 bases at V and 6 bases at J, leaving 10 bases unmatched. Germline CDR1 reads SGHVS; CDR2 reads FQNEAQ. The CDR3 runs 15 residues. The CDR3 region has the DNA TGTGCCAGCAGCCAGCCGGACAGGGCAGGCGATACGCAGTATTTT. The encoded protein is CASSQPDRAGDTQYF.

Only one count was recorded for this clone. The CDR3 nucleotides are TGCGCCAGCAGCTTGGTGGGGGGGGCAGAAGCTTTCTTT. This translates into CASSLVGGAEAFF. V gene TRBV5-1 combines with J gene TRBJ1-1; D is perhaps TRBD1 (6 bases). The CDR3 is 13 residues long. Trimming took 0 bases from V and 8 from J, leaving 11 bases between them. CDR1 and CDR2 (germline): SGHRS, YFSETQ. Drawing the rest from reference TRBV5-1 and TRBJ1-1, the complete variable domain is KAGVTQTPRYLIKTRGQQVTLSCSPISGHRSVSWYQQTPGQGLQFLFEYFSETQRNKGNFPGRFSGRQFSNSRSEMNVSTLELGDSALYLCASSLVGGAEAFFGQGTRLTVV.

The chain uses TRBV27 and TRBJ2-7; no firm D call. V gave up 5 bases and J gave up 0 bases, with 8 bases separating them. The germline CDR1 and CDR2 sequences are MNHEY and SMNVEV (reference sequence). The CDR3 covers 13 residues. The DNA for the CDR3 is TGTGCCAGCAGTCCCTCTCGCTCCTACGAGCAGTACTTC. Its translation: CASSPSRSYEQYF.

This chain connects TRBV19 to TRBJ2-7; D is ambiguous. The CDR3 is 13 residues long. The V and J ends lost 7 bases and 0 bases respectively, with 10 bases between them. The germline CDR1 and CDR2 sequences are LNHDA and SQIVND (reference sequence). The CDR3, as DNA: TGTGCCAGTAAGGCAGACAACTCCTACGAGCAGTACTTC. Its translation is CASKADNSYEQYF.

This CDR3 reads CASSIAGVDEKLFF. Written as DNA, the CDR3 is TGTGCCAGTAGTATAGCCGGGGTGGATGAAAAACTGTTTTTT. The gene calls are TRBV19 and TRBJ1-4; D gene ambiguous. The CDR3 runs to 14 residues. The germline V gene encodes CDR1 LNHDA and CDR2 SQIVND (reference sequence). V was shortened by 1 base and J by 6 bases, with 9 bases between the two germline ends.

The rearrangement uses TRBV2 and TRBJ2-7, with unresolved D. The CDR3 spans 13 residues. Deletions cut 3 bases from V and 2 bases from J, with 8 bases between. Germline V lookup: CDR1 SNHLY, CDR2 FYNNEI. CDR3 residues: CASSDGNAYEQYF. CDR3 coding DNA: TGTGCCAGCAGTGATGGCAATGCCTACGAGCAGTACTTC.

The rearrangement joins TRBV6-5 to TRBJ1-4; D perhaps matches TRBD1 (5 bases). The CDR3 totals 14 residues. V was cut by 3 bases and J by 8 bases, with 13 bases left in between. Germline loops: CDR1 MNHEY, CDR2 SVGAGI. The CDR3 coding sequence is TGTGCCAGCAGTTATTCCCGACAGTTAGAAAAACTGTTTTTT. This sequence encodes CASSYSRQLEKLFF.

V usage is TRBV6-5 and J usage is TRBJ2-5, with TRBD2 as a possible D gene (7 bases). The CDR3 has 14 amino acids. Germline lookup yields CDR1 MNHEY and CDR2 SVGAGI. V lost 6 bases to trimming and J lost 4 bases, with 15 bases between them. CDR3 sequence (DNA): TGTGCCAGCAGGGCTAGGGGGGGCTCAGAGACCCAGTACTTC. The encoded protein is CASRARGGSETQYF.

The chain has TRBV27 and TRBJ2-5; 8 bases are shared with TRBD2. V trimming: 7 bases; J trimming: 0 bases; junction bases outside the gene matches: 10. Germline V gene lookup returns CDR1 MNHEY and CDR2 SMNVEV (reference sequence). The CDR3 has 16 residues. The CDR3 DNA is TGTGCCAGCACTTTCGGACTAGCCCGATACCAAGAGACCCAGTACTTC. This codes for CASTFGLARYQETQYF.

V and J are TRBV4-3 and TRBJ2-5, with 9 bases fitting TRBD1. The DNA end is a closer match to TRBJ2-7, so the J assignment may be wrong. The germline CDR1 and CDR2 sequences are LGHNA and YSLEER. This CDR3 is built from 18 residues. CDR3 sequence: CASSQEVVGDRAYYEQYF. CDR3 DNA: TGCGCCAGCAGCCAAGAAGTAGTGGGGGACAGGGCCTACTACGAGCAGTACTTC.

This CDR3 is CASSSQRLSHEQYF. CDR3 nucleotide sequence: TGTGCCAGCAGCTCCCAGAGGTTATCCCACGAGCAGTACTTC. The chain combines TRBV7-8 with TRBJ2-7; D ambiguous. The CDR3 is 14 amino acids. Germline CDR1 reads SGHVS; CDR2 reads FQNEAQ. Deletions cut 4 bases from V and 5 bases from J, with 15 bases between.

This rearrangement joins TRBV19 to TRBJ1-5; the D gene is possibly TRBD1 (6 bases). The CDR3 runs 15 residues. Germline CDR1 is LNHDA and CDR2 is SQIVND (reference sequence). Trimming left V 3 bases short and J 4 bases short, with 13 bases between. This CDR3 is CASSIGSRGNQPQHF. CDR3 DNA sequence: TGTGCCAGTAGTATTGGATCGAGGGGGAATCAGCCCCAGCATTTT. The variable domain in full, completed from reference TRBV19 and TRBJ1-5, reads DGGITQSPKYLFRKEGQNVTLSCEQNLNHDAMYWYRQDPGQGLRLIYYSQIVNDFQKGDIAEGYSVSREKKESFPLTVTSAQKNPTAFYLCASSIGSRGNQPQHFGDGTRLSIL.

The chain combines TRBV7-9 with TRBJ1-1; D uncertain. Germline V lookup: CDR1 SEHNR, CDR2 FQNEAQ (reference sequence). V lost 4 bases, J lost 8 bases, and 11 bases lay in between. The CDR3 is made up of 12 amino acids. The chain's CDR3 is CASSSNEVEAFF. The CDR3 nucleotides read TGTGCCAGCAGCTCTAACGAGGTAGAAGCTTTCTTT.

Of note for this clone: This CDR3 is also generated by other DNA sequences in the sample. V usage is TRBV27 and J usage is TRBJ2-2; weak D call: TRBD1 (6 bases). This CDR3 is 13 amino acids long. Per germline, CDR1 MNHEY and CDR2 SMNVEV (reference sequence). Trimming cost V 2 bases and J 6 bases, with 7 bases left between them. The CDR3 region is CASSLRGSGELFF. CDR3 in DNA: TGTGCCAGCAGTTTAAGGGGGTCCGGGGAGCTGTTTTTT.

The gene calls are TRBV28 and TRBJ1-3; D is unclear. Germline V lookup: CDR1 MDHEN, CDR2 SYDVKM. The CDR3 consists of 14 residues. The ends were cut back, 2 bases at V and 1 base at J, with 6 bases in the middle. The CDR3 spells CASSLPGSGNTIYF. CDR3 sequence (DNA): TGTGCCAGCAGTTTACCAGGATCTGGAAACACCATATATTTT. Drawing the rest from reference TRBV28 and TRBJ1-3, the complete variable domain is DVKVTQSSRYLVKRTGEKVFLECVQDMDHENMFWYRQDPGLGLRLIYFSYDVKMKEKGDIPEGYSVSREKKERFSLILESASTNQTSMYLCASSLPGSGNTIYFGEGSWLTVV.

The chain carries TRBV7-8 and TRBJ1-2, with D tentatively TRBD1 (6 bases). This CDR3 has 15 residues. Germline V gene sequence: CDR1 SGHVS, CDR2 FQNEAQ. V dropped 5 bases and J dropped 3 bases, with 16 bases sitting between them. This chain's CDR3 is CASSPGHTTYYGYTF. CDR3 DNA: TGTGCCAGCAGCCCGGGACATACTACCTACTATGGCTACACCTTC.

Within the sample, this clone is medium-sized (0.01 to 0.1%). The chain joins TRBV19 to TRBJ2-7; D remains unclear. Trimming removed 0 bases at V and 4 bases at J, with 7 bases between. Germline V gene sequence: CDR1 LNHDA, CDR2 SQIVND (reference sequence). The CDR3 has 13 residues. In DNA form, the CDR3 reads TGTGCCAGTAGTATAGATGTAGAGTACGAGCAGTACTTC. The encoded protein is CASSIDVEYEQYF.

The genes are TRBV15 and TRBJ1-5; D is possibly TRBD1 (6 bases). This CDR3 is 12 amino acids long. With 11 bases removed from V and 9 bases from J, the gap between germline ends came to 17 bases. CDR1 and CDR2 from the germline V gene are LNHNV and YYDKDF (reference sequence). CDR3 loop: CAAQPRGGPQHF. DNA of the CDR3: TGTGCCGCCCAACCCAGAGGGGGGCCCCAGCATTTT.

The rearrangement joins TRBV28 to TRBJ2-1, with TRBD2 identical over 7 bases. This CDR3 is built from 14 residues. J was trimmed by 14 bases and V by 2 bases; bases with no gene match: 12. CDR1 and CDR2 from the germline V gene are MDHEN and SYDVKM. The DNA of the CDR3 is TGTGCCAGCAGTTTAGGGGTTGGCGGGAGTTCGGAGTTCTTC. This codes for CASSLGVGGSSEFF. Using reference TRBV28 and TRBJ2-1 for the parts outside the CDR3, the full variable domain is DVKVTQSSRYLVKRTGEKVFLECVQDMDHENMFWYRQDPGLGLRLIYFSYDVKMKEKGDIPEGYSVSREKKERFSLILESASTNQTSMYLCASSLGVGGSSEFFGPGTRLTVL.

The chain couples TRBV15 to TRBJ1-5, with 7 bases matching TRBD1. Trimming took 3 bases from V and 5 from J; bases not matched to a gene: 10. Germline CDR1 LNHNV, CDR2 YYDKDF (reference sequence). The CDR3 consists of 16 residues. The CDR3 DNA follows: TGTGCCACCAGCAGGCAGGGGGGAGAGGGATATCAGCCCCAGCATTTT. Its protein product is CATSRQGGEGYQPQHF.

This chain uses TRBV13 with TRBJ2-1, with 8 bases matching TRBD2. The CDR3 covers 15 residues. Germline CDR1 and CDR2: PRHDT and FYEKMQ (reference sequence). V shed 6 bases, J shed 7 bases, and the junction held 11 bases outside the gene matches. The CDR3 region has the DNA TGTGCCAGCAGTCACATTACTAGCGGAGGGAATGAGCAGTTCTTC. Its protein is CASSHITSGGNEQFF.

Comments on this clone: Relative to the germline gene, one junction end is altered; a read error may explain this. The CDR3 sequence: CASRLGTGPNEQFF. CDR3 sequence (DNA): TGTGCCAGCAGGTTGGGGACAGGGCCGAATGAGCAGTTCTTC. The rearrangement links TRBV5-4 to TRBJ2-1; 9 nucleotides line up with TRBD1. Germline-derived CDR1 and CDR2 are SGHNT and YYREEE (reference sequence). The CDR3 is 14 residues long.

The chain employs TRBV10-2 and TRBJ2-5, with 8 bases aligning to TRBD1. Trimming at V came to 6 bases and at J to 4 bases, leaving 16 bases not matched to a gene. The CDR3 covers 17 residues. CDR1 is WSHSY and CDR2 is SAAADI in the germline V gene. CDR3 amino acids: CASRESGTGYVRETQYF. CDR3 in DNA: TGCGCCAGCAGGGAATCCGGGACAGGATACGTCCGAGAGACCCAGTACTTC.

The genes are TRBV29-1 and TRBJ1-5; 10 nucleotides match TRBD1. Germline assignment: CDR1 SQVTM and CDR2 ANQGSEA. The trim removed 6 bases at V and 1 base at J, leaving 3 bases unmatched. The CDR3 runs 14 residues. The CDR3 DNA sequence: TGCAGCGTCGGGACAGGGGCCAGCAATCAGCCCCAGCATTTT. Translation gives CSVGTGASNQPQHF.

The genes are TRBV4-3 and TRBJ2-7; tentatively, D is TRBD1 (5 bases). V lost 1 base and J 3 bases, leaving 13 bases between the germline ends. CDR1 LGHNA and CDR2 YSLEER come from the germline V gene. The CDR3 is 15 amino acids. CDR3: CASSQGTLGVYEQYF. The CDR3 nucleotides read TGCGCCAGCAGCCAAGGGACCCTAGGGGTCTACGAGCAGTACTTC.